The rows below give T cell receptor beta chains drawn from one sample of a study of cytomegalovirus exposure and HLA in healthy donors. The method was immunoSEQ multiplex PCR; TCRdb's version includes in-frame clones alone and lacks a portion of them. The repertoire holds around 97,000 clones, with around 81% as singletons. Sequenced sample: PBMCs. The receptors shown here come from a man aged 35-49 years in good health and CMV-seropositive. The CDR3 runs from the conserved cysteine through the conserved F or W. D genes are given only for firm matches. For some rows the clone size is stated as once, few or many, or as a class when expanded; others skip it.

D: .; size: .; J: TRBJ2-1; V: TRBV6-5; length: 14; CDR3: CASSRTGSFNEQFF; DNA: TGTGCCAGCAGTCGTACGGGGAGCTTCAATGAGCAGTTCTTC
D: .; size: .; J: TRBJ2-5; V: TRBV7-9; length: 14; CDR3: CASREQGIVETQYF; DNA: TGTGCCAGCAGAGAACAGGGAATCGTGGAGACCCAGTACTTC
D: TRBD1; size: .; J: TRBJ1-5; V: TRBV7-9; length: 16; CDR3: CASSPGQGAFNQPQHF; DNA: TGTGCCAGCAGTCCCGGACAGGGGGCTTTCAATCAGCCCCAGCATTTT
D: TRBD1; size: .; J: TRBJ1-4; V: TRBV28; length: 14; CDR3: CASSSGTGLEKLFF; DNA: TGTGCCAGCAGTTCCGGGACAGGGTTAGAAAAACTGTTTTTT
D: .; size: .; J: TRBJ2-6; V: TRBV11-1; length: 16; CDR3: CASSLKEGSGANVLTF; DNA: TGTGCCAGCAGCTTAAAGGAGGGTTCTGGGGCCAACGTCCTGACTTTC
D: .; size: .; J: TRBJ2-7; V: TRBV7-9; length: 14; CDR3: CASSLEGRVYEQYF; DNA: TGTGCCAGCAGCTTAGAGGGCAGGGTCTACGAGCAGTACTTC
D: .; size: .; J: TRBJ1-1; V: TRBV4-1; length: 14; CDR3: CASSQGQENTEAFF; DNA: TGCGCCAGCAGCCAAGGGCAGGAGAACACTGAAGCTTTCTTT
D: .; size: .; J: TRBJ1-5; V: TRBV15; length: 16; CDR3: CATSRVAGQGNQPQHF; DNA: TGTGCCACCAGCAGAGTGGCAGGACAAGGCAATCAGCCCCAGCATTTT
D: TRBD2; size: .; J: TRBJ2-1; V: TRBV7-9; length: 17; CDR3: CASSSRLAGRPGNEQFF; DNA: TGTGCCAGCAGCTCCCGACTAGCGGGGCGCCCCGGTAATGAGCAGTTCTTC
D: .; size: .; J: TRBJ2-7; V: TRBV18; length: 16; CDR3: CASSFLLAAASYEQYF; DNA: TGTGCCAGCTCATTTCTACTAGCAGCAGCATCCTACGAGCAGTACTTC
D: TRBD1; size: .; J: TRBJ1-4; V: TRBV19; length: 15; CDR3: CASTTGTGANEKLFF; DNA: TGTGCCAGTACTACCGGGACAGGGGCTAATGAAAAACTGTTTTTT
D: .; size: .; J: TRBJ1-2; V: TRBV9; length: 13; CDR3: CASSVQGSYGYTF; DNA: TGTGCCAGCAGCGTACAGGGATCTTATGGCTACACCTTC
D: TRBD1; size: .; J: TRBJ2-5; V: TRBV5-1; length: 14; CDR3: CASSPGTGVETQYF; DNA: TGCGCCAGCAGCCCGGGGACAGGGGTTGAGACCCAGTACTTC
D: TRBD2; size: .; J: TRBJ2-7; V: TRBV29-1; length: 16; CDR3: CSVEGSEGGSGYEQYF; DNA: TGCAGCGTTGAAGGGAGTGAGGGCGGGAGTGGGTACGAGCAGTACTTC
D: .; size: .; J: TRBJ2-1; V: TRBV4-1; length: 16; CDR3: CASSLPGTRKHNEQFF; DNA: TGCGCCAGCAGCCTACCGGGGACACGCAAACACAATGAGCAGTTCTTC
D: TRBD2; size: .; J: TRBJ2-7; V: TRBV6-5; length: 15; CDR3: CASSTPSGPSYEQYF; DNA: TGTGCCAGCAGTACCCCTAGCGGGCCCTCCTACGAGCAGTACTTC
D: TRBD1; size: .; J: TRBJ2-5; V: TRBV5-4; length: 13; CDR3: CASSGQGWETQYF; DNA: TGTGCCAGCAGCGGACAGGGTTGGGAGACCCAGTACTTC
D: TRBD2; size: .; J: TRBJ2-7; V: TRBV18; length: 16; CDR3: CASSRNLAEISYEQYF; DNA: TGTGCCAGCTCAAGAAATCTAGCGGAGATATCCTACGAGCAGTACTTC
D: .; size: few; J: TRBJ2-7; V: TRBV7-2; length: 16; CDR3: CASSPRRQAHSYEQYF; DNA: TGTGCCAGCAGCCCCCGGCGACAGGCCCACTCCTACGAGCAGTACTTC
D: .; size: .; J: TRBJ2-5; V: TRBV30; length: 11; CDR3: CAWSLPETQYF; DNA: TGTGCCTGGAGCCTCCCGGAGACCCAGTACTTC
D: .; size: .; J: TRBJ1-1; V: TRBV2; length: 14; CDR3: CASTFGGVGTEAFF; DNA: TGTGCCAGCACTTTCGGAGGGGTAGGCACTGAAGCTTTCTTT
D: .; size: once; J: TRBJ2-1; V: TRBV7-8; length: 18; CDR3: CASSYLRGLTSGNNEQFF; DNA: TGTGCCAGCAGCTACCTTCGCGGACTGACATCGGGAAACAATGAGCAGTTCTTC
D: .; size: .; J: TRBJ2-7; V: TRBV29-1; length: 13; CDR3: CSVEQGAGYEQYF; DNA: TGCAGCGTTGAGCAAGGGGCTGGGTACGAGCAGTACTTC
D: TRBD1; size: .; J: TRBJ1-5; V: TRBV28; length: 13; CDR3: CASTETGDQPQHF; DNA: TGTGCCAGCACCGAAACAGGGGATCAGCCCCAGCATTTT
D: TRBD1; size: few; J: TRBJ2-1; V: TRBV6-6; length: 16; CDR3: CASSYRGPTSYNEQFF; DNA: TGTGCCAGCAGTTACAGGGGGCCAACTTCCTACAATGAGCAGTTCTTC
D: TRBD2; size: .; J: TRBJ2-1; V: TRBV25-1; length: 14; CDR3: CASNMREPNNEQFF; DNA: TGTGCCAGCAACATGCGGGAGCCCAACAATGAGCAGTTCTTC
D: TRBD1; size: .; J: TRBJ1-1; V: TRBV9; length: 16; CDR3: CASSVDRDSRSTEAFF; DNA: TGTGCCAGCAGCGTGGACCGGGACAGTAGATCCACTGAAGCTTTCTTT
D: .; size: .; J: TRBJ2-5; V: TRBV7-9; length: 11; CDR3: CASTPVETQYF; DNA: TGTGCCAGCACCCCCGTGGAGACCCAGTACTTC
D: .; size: .; J: TRBJ2-7; V: TRBV21-1; length: 13; CDR3: CASIRQCTYEQYF; DNA: TGTGCCAGCATCAGACAGTGTACCTACGAGCAGTACTTC
D: TRBD1; size: .; J: TRBJ1-1; V: TRBV4-2; length: 13; CDR3: CASSQEPGGEAFF; DNA: TGTGCCAGCAGCCAAGAACCAGGGGGTGAAGCTTTCTTT
D: .; size: .; J: TRBJ2-1; V: TRBV5-1; length: 13; CDR3: CASSLDRHNEQFF; DNA: TGCGCCAGCAGTCTCGACAGACACAATGAGCAGTTCTTC
D: TRBD1; size: .; J: TRBJ1-2; V: TRBV5-1; length: 18; CDR3: CASSLGLVDRGLHYGYTF; DNA: TGCGCCAGCAGCTTGGGGCTTGTGGACAGGGGCCTACACTATGGCTACACCTTC
D: .; size: .; J: TRBJ2-7; V: TRBV15; length: 15; CDR3: CATAGNSLPTYEQYF; DNA: TGTGCCACCGCGGGAAACAGCCTCCCCACCTACGAGCAGTACTTC
D: .; size: .; J: TRBJ2-7; V: TRBV28; length: 14; CDR3: CASSFSSGFYEQYF; DNA: TGTGCCAGCAGTTTTTCTTCGGGATTCTACGAGCAGTACTTC
D: .; size: once; J: TRBJ1-3; V: TRBV19; length: 16; CDR3: CASSILGDTSGNTIYF; DNA: TGTGCCAGTAGTATCCTGGGGGACACCTCTGGAAACACCATATATTTT
D: .; size: .; J: TRBJ2-5; V: TRBV5-1; length: 14; CDR3: CASSRGMSQETQYF; DNA: TGCGCCAGCAGCAGGGGGATGAGCCAAGAGACCCAGTACTTC
D: TRBD2; size: once; J: TRBJ2-1; V: TRBV13; length: 15; CDR3: CASSLGRGVYNEQFF; DNA: TGTGCCAGCAGCTTAGGGCGGGGGGTCTACAATGAGCAGTTCTTC
D: .; size: .; J: TRBJ1-1; V: TRBV9; length: 13; CDR3: CASSHPLGGEAFF; DNA: TGTGCCAGCAGCCACCCACTCGGGGGTGAAGCTTTCTTT
D: .; size: .; J: TRBJ1-1; V: TRBV11-2; length: 13; CDR3: CASSLVIPREAFF; DNA: TGTGCCAGCAGCTTAGTAATCCCGCGTGAAGCTTTCTTT
D: .; size: .; J: TRBJ2-7; V: TRBV15; length: 14; CDR3: CATSRERGVYEQYF; DNA: TGTGCCACCAGCAGAGAGCGCGGCGTCTACGAGCAGTACTTC
D: TRBD2; size: .; J: TRBJ2-1; V: TRBV28; length: 16; CDR3: CASSSLLATAYNEQFF; DNA: TGTGCCAGCAGTTCATTACTAGCGACCGCCTACAATGAGCAGTTCTTC
D: TRBD1; size: .; J: TRBJ2-3; V: TRBV18; length: 15; CDR3: CASSPRQGTADTQYF; DNA: TGTGCCAGCTCACCTCGACAGGGAACCGCAGATACGCAGTATTTT
D: .; size: .; J: TRBJ2-4; V: TRBV20-1; length: 11; CDR3: CSALTENIQYF; DNA: TGCAGTGCTCTTACAGAAAACATTCAGTACTTC